Here is one T cell receptor beta chain with its context. Its target is not known. The data belong to a study of blood T cells in healthy people across ages. Findings and caveats of the study: Observed TCR beta diversity per million T cells went down as age went up. This fall followed a roughly linear course with age. Long-lived and aged donors differed, with more naive CD4+ cells and higher diversity in the long-lived.

At least 7 million PBMCs were isolated per sample. The second PCR ran roughly 7 to 11 cycles with a sample-barcoded 5' primer and J-beta primers. Paired-end reads containing CDR3 totaled no fewer than 2.5 million for each sample. TCRdb itself ran the 5' RACE reads through MiXCR, one entry per CDR3 protein. The sample has 1.5 million to 2 million distinct CDR3 sequences, about 50% seen once; the top ten hold 2.1%. Trimming pared 5 bases from V and 13 bases from J, leaving 17 bases between. The CDR3 length is 13 residues. Germline CDR1 is KGHDR and CDR2 is SFDVKD. The receptor's source is a woman in her 40s in good health. This chain connects TRBV24-1 to TRBJ2-4, with a weak D call TRBD1 (6 bases). The sequencing input was blood. Here the CDR3 reads CATSAQGSSEQYF. CDR3 sequence (DNA): TGTGCCACCAGTGCACAGGGTTCTAGTGAGCAGTACTTC.